This T cell receptor (beta chain) was retrieved from a study of CD8 T cells in Susac syndrome. Study-wide context: Clinical remission applied to under ten sequenced Susac syndrome patients, and six had active disease. Patients with Susac syndrome had blood drawn and were at that point therapy-naive, on corticosteroids, or on intravenous immunoglobulin alone. Regarding the study as a whole: The CD4+ T cell repertoire of patients with Susac syndrome showed no detectable clonal expansion.

On this clonotype itself: Antigen unknown.

RNA was extracted with the RNeasy kit, and a quantity of 0.5 to 1 ug was reverse transcribed using random hexamers. TCRdb processed the immunoSEQ multiplex PCR reads anew with MiXCR; each CDR3 protein has one entry. Of around 190,000 distinct CDR3 sequences in the sample, 94% were seen once. V dropped 0 bases and J dropped 8 bases, with 16 bases sitting between them. This CDR3 contains 14 residues. Per germline, CDR1 DFQATT and CDR2 SNEGSKA (reference sequence). The sample consisted of CD4+ T cells from PBMCs. The rearrangement uses TRBV20-1 and TRBJ1-2; D is perhaps TRBD1 (6 bases). This receptor was identified in a human donor with Susac syndrome. CDR3 protein: CSARDGGRAWGYTF. The DNA of the CDR3 is TGCAGTGCTAGAGATGGGGGCAGGGCCTGGGGCTACACCTTC.